The source of this T cell receptor (beta chain) is a study of blood T cell repertoires in COVID-19. Study-level background: Material from acute and convalescent COVID-19 was sourced from the United States, Italy and Spain. Sources were T cells, B-cell-depleted T cells, or PBMCs; the material itself was cDNA or gDNA.

Source study methods: Estimated nucleated cell counts came from reference gene primer amplification. The protocol was immunoSEQ multiplex PCR, while the TCRdb copy is restricted to in-frame clones and leaves out a portion. Clone size and V and J calls were adopted from that table, with D and trimming inferred from the DNA. The sample yields 90,000 to 110,000 clones, 85% to 90% seen once. Germline V gives CDR1 MNHEY, CDR2 SVGAGI. V lost 6 bases and J lost 0, with 9 bases in between. This CDR3 has 14 residues. The origin of this receptor is a human donor in a cohort sampled during active COVID-19. The chain has TRBV6-5 and TRBJ1-5; perhaps TRBD1 as D (6 bases). The sample consisted of peripheral blood. The CDR3 loop reads CASRRGGSNQPQHF. CDR3 coding DNA: TGTGCCAGCAGAAGGGGGGGTAGCAATCAGCCCCAGCATTTT.